The rows below give T cell receptor delta chains drawn from one sample of a study of DNA immune sequencing with unique molecular identifiers. TCRdb processed the multiplex PCR reads again with the CATT caller. The sample carries around 5,200 delta-chain clones, approximately 10% recorded once. The sequencing input was gamma-delta T cells enriched from blood buffy coat, or unenriched PBMCs (not recorded which). The source is a human donor in good health. Each CDR3 is given with its conserved first and last residue. A D gene is named only where the DNA matches it firmly. Part of the rows lack a size; the others show once, few, many or a class for expanded clones.

D	J	size	V	CDR3	DNA
TRDD3	TRDJ1	many	TRDV3	CAFRGPYWGIPSPAYTDKLIF	TGTGCCTTTAGAGGTCCGTACTGGGGGATACCCTCGCCAGCATACACCGATAAACTCATCTTT
TRDD3	TRDJ1	NA	TRDV2	CACDTVVPLGIRKLIF	TGTGCCTGTGACACCGTCGTCCCTCTTGGGATACGGAAACTCATCTTT
TRDD3	TRDJ3	medium-sized	TRDV2	CACDTTGGSWDTRQMFF	TGTGCCTGTGACACTACTGGGGGATCCTGGGACACCCGACAGATGTTTTTC
NA	TRDJ1	many	TRDV2	CACDTGLLQKGITYTDKLIF	TGTGCCTGTGACACGGGGCTCCTACAAAAGGGGATAACGTACACCGATAAACTCATCTTT
TRDD3	TRDJ1	many	TRDV2	CACDTAGGPGYTDKLIF	TGTGCCTGTGACACCGCTGGGGGACCCGGGTACACCGATAAACTCATCTTT
TRDD3	TRDJ1	many	TRDV3	CAYILRGIRRYTDKLIF	TGTGCCTATATCCTACGGGGGATACGGAGGTACACCGATAAACTCATCTTT
TRDD3	TRDJ1	medium-sized	TRDV2	CACDTVGDTQVGLIF	TGTGCCTGTGACACCGTAGGGGATACGCAGGTCGGACTCATCTTT
TRDD3	TRDJ1	few	TRDV2	CACDPLATGETADKLIF	TGTGCCTGTGACCCATTAGCTACTGGGGAAACAGCCGATAAACTCATCTTT
TRDD3	TRDJ1	few	TRDV2	CACDSLLGDNRGEYTDKLIF	TGTGCCTGTGACAGTCTACTGGGGGATAACCGGGGGGAGTACACCGATAAACTCATCTTT
TRDD2	TRDJ1	few	TRDV1	CALGELVPTSGFKLIF	TGTGCTCTTGGGGAACTAGTTCCTACGTCGGGGTTTAAACTCATCTTT
TRDD3	TRDJ1	large	TRDV2	CACDPILGDTRYTDKLIF	TGTGCCTGTGACCCTATACTGGGGGATACGCGGTACACCGATAAACTCATCTTT
TRDD2	TRDJ1	NA	TRAV29/DV5	CAARTLPTPTGITDKLIF	TGTGCAGCAAGAACCCTTCCTACGCCGACTGGGATCACCGATAAACTCATCTTT
NA	TRDJ1	many	TRDV2	CACDTPLVLHTDKLIF	TGTGCCTGTGACACACCCCTTGTACTTCACACCGATAAACTCATCTTT
TRDD3	TRDJ1	medium-sized	TRDV2	CACDKLGDLRNTDKLIF	TGTGCCTGTGACAAGCTGGGGGATTTACGTAACACCGATAAACTCATCTTT
NA	TRDJ2	many	TRDV2	CACDTVGATLTAQLFF	TGTGCCTGTGACACCGTGGGGGCGACTTTGACAGCACAACTCTTCTTT
TRDD3	TRDJ1	many	TRDV2	CACDPVVLGDTWNSDKLIF	TGTGCCTGTGACCCCGTCGTACTGGGGGATACTTGGAATTCCGATAAACTCATCTTT
TRDD3	TRDJ1	many	TRDV3	CALTTWGIRGFGLIF	TGTGCCTTGACTACCTGGGGGATACGCGGTTTTGGACTCATCTTT
TRDD3	TRDJ1	many	TRDV2	CACDTLLGDKLTDKLIF	TGTGCCTGTGACACCTTGCTGGGGGATAAATTAACCGATAAACTCATCTTT
NA	TRDJ3	medium-sized	TRDV2	CACDTGWGSSWDTRQMFF	TGTGCCTGTGACACCGGCTGGGGAAGCTCCTGGGACACCCGACAGATGTTTTTC
NA	TRDJ1	medium-sized	TRDV1	CALGELGPGKLIF	TGTGCTCTTGGGGAACTAGGGCCAGGTAAACTCATCTTT
TRDD3	TRDJ1	many	TRAV38-2/DV8	CAYRSLFLTGGMTAKLIF	TGTGCTTATAGGAGCTTGTTCCTGACTGGGGGGATGACGGCTAAACTCATCTTT
NA	TRDJ1	few	TRDV1	CALGEVEADTRTTDKLIF	TGTGCTCTTGGGGAAGTAGAGGCGGATACCCGAACGACCGATAAACTCATCTTT
TRDD3	TRDJ1	many	TRDV1	CALGEGDRVMGDTHCSNPYTDKLIF	TGTGCTCTTGGGGAAGGGGACCGAGTAATGGGGGATACGCATTGTTCTAACCCCTACACCGATAAACTCATCTTT
NA	TRDJ1	many	TRDV2	CACDTVGIGTDKLIF	TGTGCCTGTGACACGGTCGGGATAGGCACCGATAAACTCATCTTT
TRDD3	TRDJ1	many	TRAV38-2/DV8	CALGLQVLGDKTDKLIF	TGTGCTTTGGGACTACAAGTACTGGGGGATAAAACCGATAAACTCATCTTT
NA	TRDJ3	few	TRDV2	CACDQILGGHWDTRQMFF	TGTGCCTGTGACCAAATCTTGGGGGGCCACTGGGACACCCGACAGATGTTTTTC
TRDD3	TRDJ1	NA	TRDV2	CACDLLGDTQADKLIF	TGTGCCTGTGACCTACTGGGGGATACGCAGGCCGATAAACTCATCTTT
TRDD3	TRDJ1	few	TRAV29/DV5	CAATPSSVTGGQYTDKLIF	TGTGCAGCAACACCTTCCTCAGTTACTGGGGGACAGTACACCGATAAACTCATCTTT
TRDD3	TRDJ1	NA	TRDV2	CACDKSILGDKGLIF	TGTGCCTGTGACAAATCAATACTGGGGGATAAGGGGCTCATCTTT
TRDD3	TRDJ1	large	TRDV2	CACDTLTGGDTDKLIF	TGTGCCTGTGACACCCTTACTGGGGGAGACACCGATAAACTCATCTTT
NA	TRDJ1	many	TRDV2	CACDPLLGSTDKLIF	TGTGCCTGTGACCCCTTACTGGGTTCTACCGATAAACTCATCTTT
TRDD3	TRDJ1	many	TRAV38-2/DV8	CAYRGFLPGGIRDKLIF	TGTGCTTATAGGGGATTCCTACCCGGGGGGATACGAGATAAACTCATCTTT
TRDD3	TRDJ1	many	TRDV2	CACDTGGDNTDKLIF	TGTGCCTGTGACACCGGAGGGGATAACACCGATAAACTCATCTTT
TRDD3	TRDJ1	many	TRDV2	CACDTLLGDTRYTDKLIF	TGTGCCTGTGACACATTACTGGGGGATACCCGGTACACCGATAAACTCATCTTT
TRDD3	TRDJ1	many	TRDV2	CACDHMGGGFTEHTDKLIF	TGTGCCTGTGACCACATGGGAGGGGGATTCACGGAACACACCGATAAACTCATCTTT
TRDD3	TRDJ1	many	TRDV2	CACDTLVRHPLGEAYTDKLIF	TGTGCCTGTGACACCCTGGTGAGACACCCACTGGGGGAAGCGTACACCGATAAACTCATCTTT
TRDD3	TRDJ1	few	TRAV29/DV5	CAASRDWGIRAYTDKLIF	TGTGCAGCAAGTAGGGACTGGGGGATCCGGGCGTACACCGATAAACTCATCTTT
NA	TRDJ1	many	TRDV2	CACDTVGTRGTDKLIF	TGTGCCTGTGACACCGTGGGGACTCGGGGCACCGATAAACTCATCTTT
NA	TRDJ1	medium-sized	TRDV2	CACDGPIPTLGGTDKLIF	TGTGCCTGTGACGGGCCGATTCCTACTCTGGGGGGCACCGATAAACTCATCTTT